The 10 T cell receptor beta chains below all came from one sample that was sequenced in a study of glioma-infiltrating T cells. The iRepertoire nested amplicon-rescue multiplex PCR amplified TCR alpha and beta CDR3s from RNA. TCRdb used MiXCR to reprocess the multiplex PCR reads, holding one entry per CDR3 protein. The table records around 100,000 distinct CDR3 sequences, around 30% of them present only once. The sample was glioma tissue, nonneoplastic brain tissue, or PBMCs (not recorded which). Receptor source: a human donor with low-grade glioma or glioblastoma, undergoing nonglioma brain surgery, or in good health (not recorded which).

This clonotype was seen a few times. J is TRBJ2-5 and V is TRBV7-2; 9 positions match TRBD1. This CDR3 is 14 amino acids long. CDR1 and CDR2 from the germline V gene are SGHTA and FQGNSA. With 4 bases clipped from V and 4 bases from J, the junction kept 4 bases outside the gene matches. This CDR3 reads CASSSGQGIETQYF. Here the CDR3 DNA reads TGTGCCAGCAGCTCCGGACAGGGGATAGAGACCCAGTACTTC.

This clonotype was seen a few times. The chain links TRBV7-9 to TRBJ1-6; 7 nucleotides agree with TRBD1. The junction had 10 bases not matched to a gene; V was cut back by 5 bases and J by 9 bases. The CDR3 has 15 amino acids. Germline CDR1 and CDR2: SEHNR and FQNEAQ (reference sequence). DNA for the CDR3: TGTGCCAGCAGCGGCCGGGACAGCGGTTCTTCACCCCTCCACTTT. Its protein is CASSGRDSGSSPLHF.

This clonotype has at least ten counts. The chain recombines TRBV27 with TRBJ2-6; no firm D call. Germline V gives CDR1 MNHEY, CDR2 SMNVEV (reference sequence). The CDR3 is 14 residues long. V was pared by 5 bases and J by 2 bases, with 7 bases between. The CDR3: CASSLGPGANVLTF. As DNA, the CDR3 is TGTGCCAGCAGTCTCGGACCTGGGGCCAACGTCCTGACTTTC.

This clonotype was seen ten or more times. The gene calls are TRBV20-1 and TRBJ1-3, with D perhaps TRBD1 (6 bases). Germline CDR1 DFQATT, CDR2 SNEGSKA (reference sequence). This CDR3 region has 14 residues. Trimming pared 3 bases from V and 2 bases from J, leaving 11 bases between. CDR3 region: CSARGHQPGNTIYF. The CDR3 nucleotides are TGCAGTGCTAGGGGACACCAACCTGGAAACACCATATATTTT.

As regards this clonotype: This could be a read error, since a much larger clone is one nucleotide away. V gene TRBV7-3 combines with J gene TRBJ2-1; TRBD2 matches 11 bases. CDR3 size: 16 residues. CDR1 SGHTA and CDR2 FQGTGA come from the germline V gene. V dropped 8 bases and J dropped 3; count of bases not matched to a gene: 9. The CDR3 nucleotides read TGTGCCAGCGGTAGTAGCGGGGGGGCCATCTACAATGAGCAGTTCTTC. Translated: CASGSSGGAIYNEQFF. Full variable domain (rest looked up from reference TRBV7-3 and TRBJ2-1): GAGVSQTPSNKVTEKGKYVELRCDPISGHTALYWYRQSLGQGPEFLIYFQGTGAADDSGLPNDRFFAVRPEGSVSTLKIQRTERGDSAVYLCASGSSGGAIYNEQFFGPGTRLTVL.

This clonotype was counted ten times or more. The chain uses TRBV6-1 and TRBJ2-1; TRBD1 might be the D (6 bases). Deletions cut 6 bases from V and 6 bases from J, with 15 bases between. This CDR3 has 14 residues. Germline assignment: CDR1 MNHNS and CDR2 SASEGT. Written as DNA, the CDR3 is TGTGCCAGCAGGGTAGGACAGAGAACCAATGAGCAGTTCTTC. This translates into CASRVGQRTNEQFF.

This clonotype was observed many times. The rearrangement uses TRBV27 and TRBJ1-2; maybe TRBD1 (6 bases). The ends were cut back, 5 bases at V and 4 bases at J, with 11 bases in the middle. This CDR3 spans 13 amino acids. CDR1 is MNHEY, CDR2 SMNVEV, per germline (reference sequence). The CDR3 loop reads CASSATGAYGYTF. The CDR3 bases are TGTGCCAGCAGTGCTACGGGGGCCTATGGCTACACCTTC.

This clonotype was counted ten times or more. The chain uses TRBV3-1 and TRBJ2-3, with a tentative D call TRBD2 (6 bases). V was shortened by 0 bases and J by 9 bases, with 10 bases between the two germline ends. This CDR3 has 13 amino acids. CDR1 LGHDT and CDR2 YNNKEL come from the germline V gene (reference sequence). The CDR3 coding sequence is TGTGCCAGCAGCCAAGAATGGGAGGCAACGCAGTATTTT. Translation: CASSQEWEATQYF.

As for this clonotype: Germline is not matched at one junction end, which may reflect a read error. The chain combines TRBV12-3 or TRBV12-4 with TRBJ1-2, with TRBD1 as a possible D gene (5 bases). This CDR3 is built from 15 residues. The CDR3 is CASSSDIGANYVYTF. The CDR3 DNA follows: TGTGCCAGCAGTTCGGACATCGGGGCTAACTATGTCTACACCTTC.

The chain has TRBV9 and TRBJ1-1; possibly TRBD1 for D (6 bases). The CDR3 covers 15 residues. The V and J ends lost 3 bases and 4 bases respectively, with 16 bases between them. CDR1 SGDLS and CDR2 YYNGEE come from the germline V gene. The CDR3 DNA reads TGTGCCAGCAGCGCGAAGGGGGGTATGAGCACTGAAGCTTTCTTT. The encoded protein is CASSAKGGMSTEAFF.